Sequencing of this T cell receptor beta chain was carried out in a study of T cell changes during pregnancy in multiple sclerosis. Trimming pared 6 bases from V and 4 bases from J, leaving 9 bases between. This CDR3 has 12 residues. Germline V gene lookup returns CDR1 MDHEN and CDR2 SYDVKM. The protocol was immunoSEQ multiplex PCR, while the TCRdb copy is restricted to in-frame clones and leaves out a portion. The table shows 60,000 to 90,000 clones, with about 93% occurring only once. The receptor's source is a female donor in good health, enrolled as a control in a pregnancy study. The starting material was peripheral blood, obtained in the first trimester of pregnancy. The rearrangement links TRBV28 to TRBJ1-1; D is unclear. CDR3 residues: CASSVGGTEAFF. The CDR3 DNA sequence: TGTGCCAGCAGCGTAGGCGGCACTGAAGCTTTCTTT.